Each of the 14 T cell receptor beta chains below was sequenced from the same sample in a study of T cell responses to AZD1222 COVID-19 vaccine. Sequenced by immunoSEQ multiplex PCR; TCRdb stores in-frame clones only, minus some. The sample contains roughly 200,000 clones, 85% to 95% of which appear only once. The sample here was peripheral blood, taken on day 0 of MenACWY control vaccination. The receptors shown here come from an adult in good health.

The V and J genes are TRBV30 and TRBJ1-5; D is uncertain. Germline loops: CDR1 GTSNPN, CDR2 SVGIG (reference sequence). Trimming pared 1 base from V and 4 bases from J, leaving 11 bases between. The CDR3 loop spans 14 amino acids. Here the CDR3 reads CAWSALRRNQPQHF. The CDR3 region has the DNA TGTGCCTGGAGTGCTCTACGCCGAAATCAGCCCCAGCATTTT.

The chain is built from TRBV18 and TRBJ1-1; no firm D call. Germline values: CDR1 KGHSH, CDR2 LQKENI. The CDR3 sequence is 13 residues long. The V and J ends lost 8 bases and 3 bases respectively, with 13 bases between them. The CDR3 DNA sequence: TGTGCCAGCCACGCCGGTGGAGACACTGAAGCTTTCTTT. Its protein product is CASHAGGDTEAFF.

This rearrangement joins TRBV4-3 to TRBJ1-2; 12 positions agree with TRBD1. The CDR3 is 15 residues long. V dropped 0 bases and J dropped 4; count of bases not matched to a gene: 0. CDR1 and CDR2 from the germline V gene are LGHNA and YSLEER. The CDR3 loop reads CASSQEGQGAYGYTF. As DNA, the CDR3 is TGCGCCAGCAGCCAAGAGGGACAGGGGGCCTATGGCTACACCTTC.

V gene TRBV5-5 combines with J gene TRBJ1-5, with TRBD1 matching over 9 bases. The germline V gene has CDR1 SGHKS and CDR2 YYEKEE (reference sequence). With 2 bases clipped from V and 7 bases from J, the junction kept 10 bases outside the gene matches. The length of the CDR3 is 16 residues. CDR3 DNA: TGTGCCAGCAGCTTTAAACAGGGGGCTCCTTGGCAGCCCCAGCATTTT. Translating gives CASSFKQGAPWQPQHF.

The chain combines TRBV7-2 with TRBJ1-2; 12 nucleotides match TRBD1. The ends lost 1 base at V and 6 bases at J; junction bases unmatched: 6. CDR3 length: 16 residues. The V gene's germline CDR1 is SGHTA and CDR2 FQGNSA. The CDR3 nucleotides are TGTGCCAGCAGCTTAGTGGGACAGGGGGCGACTGATGGCTACACCTTC. Its translation: CASSLVGQGATDGYTF.

This chain connects TRBV7-2 to TRBJ1-1; 7 bases fit TRBD1. Trimming removed 4 bases from V and 0 bases from J; junction bases left unmatched: 2. The CDR3 totals 14 residues. Germline CDR1 is SGHTA and CDR2 is FQGNSA. The CDR3, as DNA: TGTGCCAGCAGCTCACAGGGGTTGAACACTGAAGCTTTCTTT. Protein: CASSSQGLNTEAFF.

This sequence joins TRBV25-1 and TRBJ1-1, with 7 bases identical to TRBD1. Germline CDR1 is MGHDK and CDR2 is SYGVNS. This CDR3 is built from 16 residues. V lost 7 bases and J lost 0; bases outside the gene matches: 11. Here the CDR3 reads CASTGDRGLMNTEAFF. CDR3 sequence (DNA): TGTGCCAGCACTGGGGACAGAGGTCTTATGAACACTGAAGCTTTCTTT.

The V call is TRBV10-3, the J call TRBJ1-4; D gene uncertain. V shed 5 bases and J shed 5 bases, with 9 bases lying between them. Germline CDR1 reads ENHRY; CDR2 reads SYGVKD. CDR3 size: 13 residues. CDR3 DNA sequence: TGTGCCATCAGTCCGGAGGCGAATGAAAAACTGTTTTTT. Its translation is CAISPEANEKLFF.

In DNA, the CDR3 is TGTGCCACCAGCAGAGGGGGGGTAGGGGTCTACGAGCAGTACTTC. Translation gives CATSRGGVGVYEQYF. The J gene is TRBJ2-7, the V gene TRBV15, with a tentative D call TRBD2 (6 bases). There are 15 residues in the CDR3. CDR1 and CDR2 from the germline V gene are LNHNV and YYDKDF (reference sequence). V lost 1 base and J 3 bases, leaving 13 bases between the germline ends.

The chain joins TRBV14 to TRBJ1-6; 8 bases are a match to TRBD1. Germline CDR1 SGHDN, CDR2 FVKESK. The V and J ends lost 4 bases and 10 bases, in that order; junction bases with no gene match: 6. The length of the CDR3 is 14 residues. The CDR3 coding sequence is TGTGCCAGCAGCCGCCGGACAGGGAACTCACCCCTCCACTTT. This encodes CASSRRTGNSPLHF. Full variable domain (missing parts from reference TRBV14 and TRBJ1-6): EAGVTQFPSHSVIEKGQTVTLRCDPISGHDNLYWYRRVMGKEIKFLLHFVKESKQDESGMPNNRFLAERTGGTYSTLKVQPAELEDSGVYFCASSRRTGNSPLHFGNGTRLTVT.

This clone was observed a handful of times. This chain links TRBV5-1 with TRBJ1-1; 8 nucleotides line up with TRBD1. This CDR3 is 14 amino acids long. The germline CDR1 and CDR2 sequences are SGHRS and YFSETQ. V shed 3 bases, J shed 1 base, and the junction held 2 bases outside the gene matches. Here the CDR3 reads CASSSGQANTEAFF. Here the CDR3 DNA reads TGCGCCAGCAGCTCGGGACAGGCGAACACTGAAGCTTTCTTT.

The rearrangement uses TRBV7-9 and TRBJ1-2, with 10 bases fitting TRBD1. The V segment lost 5 bases and the J segment 2 bases; nucleotides outside the gene matches: 8. CDR1 and CDR2 from the germline V gene are SEHNR and FQNEAQ (reference sequence). This CDR3 comprises 16 residues. The CDR3, as DNA: TGTGCCAGCAGCGTCCCCGGGACAGGGGCGAACTATGGCTACACCTTC. It encodes CASSVPGTGANYGYTF.

The gene calls are TRBV5-6 and TRBJ1-6, with D possibly being TRBD1 (6 bases). The CDR3 runs 17 residues. V dropped 1 base and J dropped 0 bases, with 11 bases sitting between them. Germline V lookup: CDR1 SGHDT, CDR2 YYEEEE. The CDR3 coding sequence is TGTGCCAGCAGCTTGACAGGGCGAAGCTCCTATAATTCACCCCTCCACTTT. It is translated as CASSLTGRSSYNSPLHF.

This clone was observed once. The V call is TRBV5-4, the J call TRBJ1-1, with a possible D match to TRBD1 (6 bases). This CDR3 has 14 residues. CDR1 is SGHNT and CDR2 is YYREEE in the germline V gene (reference sequence). V gave up 4 bases and J gave up 1 base, with 11 bases separating them. In DNA form, the CDR3 reads TGTGCCAGCAGCCAAAACAGGGAGAACACTGAAGCTTTCTTT. Protein product: CASSQNRENTEAFF.